What follows are 19 T cell receptor beta chains derived from one specimen sequenced in a study of blood T cells in healthy people across ages (dated by TCRdb to about 2015). The library was obtained by 5' RACE. Sequencer: Illumina HiSeq 2500. A second roughly 6 to 11 cycle PCR used a sample-barcoded 5' primer and a J-beta primer mix. In-frame beta chains were kept once TCRdb had trimmed the public reads at Q25 with fastp and called clones with MiXCR. All rows with the same CDR3 protein become a single entry with the most common DNA and genes. This sample comprises fewer than 1,000,000 distinct CDR3 sequences, less than 60% of them detected only once. The ten largest clonotypes hold 15% to 20% of the sample. Sequencing was carried out using blood. Every receptor here comes from a man at least 80 years old in good health.

This clonotype was counted at least ten times. V gene TRBV20-1 combines with J gene TRBJ2-3, with 8 bases aligning to TRBD2. The CDR3 is made up of 14 amino acids. Looked up from germline, CDR1 is DFQATT and CDR2 is SNEGSKA (reference sequence). V lost 0 bases, J lost 4 bases, and 3 bases stayed unmatched. Here the CDR3 DNA reads TGCAGTGCTAGAGATCCTAGCGGGCCAGATACGCAGTATTTT. It is translated as CSARDPSGPDTQYF.

Only a few counts were recorded for this clonotype. The V and J genes are TRBV5-1 and TRBJ2-3; 8 bases match TRBD1. CDR1 is SGHRS and CDR2 is YFSETQ in the germline V gene. The CDR3 totals 15 residues. Unmatched junction bases numbered 8, after V lost 4 bases and J lost 4 bases. CDR3 bases: TGCGCCAGCAGCACCCTAAGACAGGGGTCAGATACGCAGTATTTT. It translates to CASSTLRQGSDTQYF. Full variable domain (rest looked up from reference TRBV5-1 and TRBJ2-3): KAGVTQTPRYLIKTRGQQVTLSCSPISGHRSVSWYQQTPGQGLQFLFEYFSETQRNKGNFPGRFSGRQFSNSRSEMNVSTLELGDSALYLCASSTLRQGSDTQYFGPGTRLTVL.

V gene TRBV6-5 combines with J gene TRBJ2-1; 12 bases fit TRBD2. This CDR3 has 16 amino acids. CDR1 is MNHEY, CDR2 SVGAGI, per germline. J was trimmed by 11 bases and V by 2 bases; bases with no gene match: 10. CDR3 bases: TGTGCCAGCAGTTACCAAACCCGACTAGCGGGAGCCCAGCAGTTCTTC. Its protein is CASSYQTRLAGAQQFF.

In its sample, this clonotype was seen many times. The chain links TRBV15 to TRBJ2-7, with TRBD2 identical over 9 bases. This CDR3 has 16 residues. V was clipped by 1 base and J by 1 base; unmatched bases: 5. Germline CDR1 reads LNHNV; CDR2 reads YYDKDF (reference sequence). The CDR3: CATSRGNSGRSYEQYF. DNA of the CDR3: TGTGCCACCAGCAGAGGGAATAGCGGGAGATCCTACGAGCAGTACTTC.

This clonotype has more than one count but fewer than ten. V and J are TRBV29-1 and TRBJ1-1, with D hard to call. The CDR3 runs to 14 residues. Germline-derived CDR1 and CDR2 are SQVTM and ANQGSEA. V was clipped by 5 bases and J by 7 bases, with 20 bases between them. This CDR3 reads CSVPFFRAEGEAFF. The DNA of the CDR3 is TGCAGCGTTCCCTTCTTCCGGGCCGAAGGTGAAGCTTTCTTT.

This sequence joins TRBV29-1 and TRBJ2-7; 16 bases map to TRBD2. The CDR3 spans 16 residues. From germline, CDR1 is SQVTM and CDR2 ANQGSEA. The ends lost 3 bases at V and 5 bases at J; junction bases unmatched: 7. The CDR3 DNA is TGCAGCGTTGAGGGGACTAGCGGGAGGGCCGCGAACGAGCAGTACTTC. Translated, it gives CSVEGTSGRAANEQYF.

DNA for the CDR3: TGTGCAACCGGGAGACTAGCGGGATCCAATGAGCAGTTCTTC. This gives the protein CATGRLAGSNEQFF. The chain employs TRBV3-1 and TRBJ2-1, with 11 bases aligning to TRBD2. This CDR3 has 14 residues. The germline V gene encodes CDR1 LGHDT and CDR2 YNNKEL (reference sequence).

This chain joins TRBV7-2 and TRBJ1-5; D remains unclear. Germline loops: CDR1 SGHTA, CDR2 FQGNSA. This CDR3 region has 13 residues. Deletions cut 2 bases from V and 11 bases from J, with 13 bases between. CDR3 region: CASSLSPGKTQHF. The CDR3 DNA is TGTGCCAGCAGCTTATCTCCGGGGAAGACCCAGCATTTT.

This clonotype showed up just a few times. The V gene is TRBV2, the J gene TRBJ2-5; the D gene is possibly TRBD2 (6 bases). The CDR3 runs 12 residues. Per germline, CDR1 SNHLY and CDR2 FYNNEI. Trimming removed 5 bases from V and 4 bases from J, with 8 bases in between. Here the CDR3 DNA reads TGTGCCAGCAGTTCGGAGGGAGAGACCCAGTACTTC. It specifies CASSSEGETQYF.

V is TRBV16 and J is TRBJ2-7; D gene unclear. Germline loops: CDR1 KGHSY, CDR2 FQNENV. V shed 1 base and J shed 6 bases, with 13 bases lying between them. CDR3 length: 14 amino acids. CDR3 protein: CASSQFEGLGEQYF. Here the CDR3 DNA reads TGTGCCAGCAGCCAATTTGAAGGTTTAGGCGAGCAGTACTTC.

The J gene is TRBJ2-1, the V gene TRBV4-3; tentative D call: TRBD1 (6 bases). CDR3 length: 15 amino acids. The germline V and J ends were trimmed by 1 base and 7 bases, with 14 bases remaining between them. Germline loops: CDR1 LGHNA, CDR2 YSLEER. CDR3 sequence: CASSQAAQGYNEQFF. Here the CDR3 DNA reads TGCGCCAGCAGCCAAGCGGCACAGGGTTATAATGAGCAGTTCTTC.

At least ten counts were recorded for this clonotype. This chain uses TRBV12-3 or TRBV12-4 with TRBJ2-1; 10 bases match TRBD2. J lost 4 bases, V lost 6 bases, and 18 bases had no gene match. The CDR3 covers 19 residues. CDR3 loop: CASRTTGTSASMGYNEQFF. The CDR3 DNA reads TGTGCCAGCAGGACAACCGGGACTAGCGCTTCAATGGGGTACAATGAGCAGTTCTTC.

This clonotype was detected a few times. The chain combines TRBV29-1 with TRBJ2-5, with TRBD2 matching over 14 bases. Germline assignment: CDR1 SQVTM and CDR2 ANQGSEA. The CDR3 consists of 19 residues. V was clipped by 5 bases and J by 2 bases; unmatched bases: 16. CDR3 nucleotide sequence: TGCAGCGTTTCTCCTCCGGGACTAGCGGGGGCGATCTTACAAGAGACCCAGTACTTC. Residues: CSVSPPGLAGAILQETQYF.

This chain uses TRBV28 with TRBJ2-1, with 9 bases matching TRBD2. The CDR3 totals 16 residues. V gave up 8 bases and J gave up 9 bases; unmatched junction bases: 17. CDR1 and CDR2 from the germline V gene are MDHEN and SYDVKM. In DNA form, the CDR3 reads TGTGCCAGCGCTTTGCCCCCTAGCGGGATCACTCGTGAGCAGTTCTTC. Translating it yields CASALPPSGITREQFF.

Only a few counts were recorded for this clonotype. The chain is built from TRBV21-1 and TRBJ2-4. The assigned J gene may be wrong: the sequence end matches TRBJ2-7 better. TRBV21-1 is a documented pseudogene. The CDR3 runs to 12 residues. CDR3: CASSNRQYEQYF. The CDR3 DNA reads TGTGCCAGCAGCAATCGGCAATACGAGCAGTACTTC.

V and J are TRBV28 and TRBJ2-5; TRBD2 matches 8 bases. CDR1 and CDR2 from the germline V gene are MDHEN and SYDVKM. Trimming took 3 bases from V and 11 from J; bases not matched to a gene: 26. CDR3 length: 19 residues. The CDR3 region is CASSFSRLPSGPSYNEQYF. In DNA, the CDR3 is TGTGCCAGCAGTTTTTCCCGACTCCCTAGCGGGCCCTCCTACAATGAGCAGTACTTC. Combining the CDR3 with reference TRBV28 and TRBJ2-5 gives the whole variable domain DVKVTQSSRYLVKRTGEKVFLECVQDMDHENMFWYRQDPGLGLRLIYFSYDVKMKEKGDIPEGYSVSREKKERFSLILESASTNQTSMYLCASSFSRLPSGPSYNEQYFGPGTRLLVL.

The CDR3 nucleotides are TGTGCCAGCAGTGACCAGGTGAACACTGAAGCTTTCTTT. It is translated as CASSDQVNTEAFF. V usage is TRBV7-3 and J usage is TRBJ1-1; D is unresolved. Trimming left V 6 bases short and J 0 bases short, with 8 bases between. Looked up from germline, CDR1 is SGHTA and CDR2 is FQGTGA. This CDR3 is built from 13 residues.

The genes are TRBV25-1 and TRBJ2-3, with 7 bases aligning to TRBD2. Trimming took 3 bases from V and 5 from J; bases not matched to a gene: 2. The germline V gene encodes CDR1 MGHDK and CDR2 SYGVNS. This CDR3 is 13 amino acids long. The CDR3 nucleotides read TGTGCCAGCAGTGATTGGGGGGGAGATACGCAGTATTTT. Translating it yields CASSDWGGDTQYF.

V is TRBV27 and J is TRBJ2-7; 8 bases match TRBD1. CDR1 and CDR2 from the germline V gene are MNHEY and SMNVEV (reference sequence). Losses at the gene ends were 5 bases for V and 0 bases for J; bases not matched to a gene: 6. The CDR3 is 15 amino acids. The CDR3 coding sequence is TGTGCCAGCAGTCCGACAGGGGCTACCTCCTACGAGCAGTACTTC. It is translated as CASSPTGATSYEQYF.